Sequencing of this T cell receptor (beta chain) was carried out in a study of blood T cell repertoires in COVID-19. This clone came up once. The data were produced by immunoSEQ multiplex PCR, yet TCRdb's version contains in-frame clones alone and is incomplete. The sample carries approximately 89,000 clones, nearly 90% recorded once. The TCR was taken from a man between 65 and 79 years old with acute or convalescent COVID-19. Sample: peripheral blood.

CDR3 in amino acids: CASSQFRGEEKLFF. The CDR3 bases are TGTGCCAGCAGCCAATTCCGGGGTGAGGAAAAACTGTTTTTT. The chain joins TRBV4-2 to TRBJ1-4; D unresolved. The CDR3 loop spans 14 amino acids. CDR1 is LGHNA and CDR2 is YNFKEQ in the germline V gene. Trimming pared 2 bases from V and 8 bases from J, leaving 12 bases between.